The 8 T cell receptor beta chains given below trace back to one sample, sequenced in a study of shared clonotypes between healthy human individuals. Naive CD8 cells were CD45RO-negative, positively selected for CCR7, excluding terminally differentiated effector memory CD45RA+ cells. The repertoire was sequenced with immunoSEQ multiplex PCR; TCRdb's copy has only in-frame clones and lacks some. Of 1.5 million to 2.5 million clones listed, approximately 94% are singletons. The specimen sequenced was naive CD8+ T cells sorted from blood. The receptors were gathered from a young man in good health.

The rearrangement links TRBV7-8 to TRBJ2-7; 12 bases agree with TRBD2. Per the germline V gene, CDR1 is SGHVS and CDR2 is FQNEAQ. CDR3 length: 16 residues. Trimming cost V 7 bases and J 4 bases; bases outside gene matches: 11. The CDR3 here is CASTQFRTSGVYEQYF. CDR3 in DNA: TGTGCCAGCACCCAATTTCGGACTAGCGGGGTGTACGAGCAGTACTTC.

J is TRBJ2-3 and V is TRBV5-6, with TRBD2 matching 12 bases. The CDR3 totals 16 residues. V gave up 3 bases and J gave up 3 bases; unmatched junction bases: 5. Germline CDR1 and CDR2: SGHDT and YYEEEE. The CDR3 DNA reads as TGTGCCAGCAGCTATGGACTAGCGGGGTTGACAGATACGCAGTATTTT. Translation: CASSYGLAGLTDTQYF.

The rearrangement links TRBV2 to TRBJ1-5, with 8 nucleotides matching TRBD1. Germline CDR1 reads SNHLY; CDR2 reads FYNNEI. Trimming at V came to 5 bases and at J to 5 bases, leaving 5 bases not matched to a gene. This CDR3 is built from 14 residues. CDR3 residues: CASSSDRGDQPQHF. The CDR3 DNA follows: TGTGCCAGCAGTTCTGACAGGGGTGATCAGCCCCAGCATTTT.

The sample holds one count of this clone. This chain joins TRBV5-1 and TRBJ2-1; TRBD2 aligns across 10 bases. V trimming: 1 base; J trimming: 8 bases; junction bases outside the gene matches: 15. The CDR3 is 18 amino acids. Germline lookup yields CDR1 SGHRS and CDR2 YFSETQ. CDR3 sequence: CASSLIQMLAGEADEQFF. The CDR3, as DNA: TGCGCCAGCAGCTTGATCCAAATGCTAGCGGGAGAGGCGGATGAGCAGTTCTTC.

The CDR3 DNA follows: TGTGCCAGCAGTACGACAGGGGGCATTGGCTACACCTTC. Its protein product is CASSTTGGIGYTF. The rearrangement uses TRBV6-6 and TRBJ1-2; 10 bases align to TRBD1. CDR3 length: 13 residues. The germline V gene encodes CDR1 MNHNY and CDR2 SVGAGI (reference sequence). Trimming cost V 5 bases and J 7 bases; bases outside gene matches: 4.

The chain is built from TRBV7-9 and TRBJ1-1; the match to TRBD1 covers 8 bases. J gave up 3 bases and V 5 bases, and 11 bases lay outside the gene matches. CDR1 SEHNR and CDR2 FQNEAQ come from the germline V gene (reference sequence). The CDR3 runs to 16 residues. Written as DNA, the CDR3 is TGTGCCAGCAGCCCTTCCGCTGGGACAGGTGACACTGAAGCTTTCTTT. Translated: CASSPSAGTGDTEAFF.

This clone was counted only a few times. The same CDR3 arises from other DNA sequences in this sample as well. The chain uses TRBV27 and TRBJ1-1; tentative D call: TRBD1 (5 bases). The germline gives CDR1 MNHEY, CDR2 SMNVEV (reference sequence). Trimming stripped 4 bases from V and 0 bases from J, with 6 bases between. CDR3 length equals 13 residues. The CDR3 loop reads CASSSRVNTEAFF. CDR3 coding DNA: TGTGCCAGCAGTTCCAGGGTGAACACTGAAGCTTTCTTT.

The CDR3 nucleotides read TGTGCCAGTAGTATAGACGACATAACTTTCTATGGCTACACCTTC. Protein product: CASSIDDITFYGYTF. The chain carries TRBV19 and TRBJ1-2; D remains ambiguous. Trimming cost V 0 bases and J 4 bases, with 12 bases left between them. Germline CDR1 LNHDA, CDR2 SQIVND (reference sequence). The CDR3 has 15 residues. The full variable domain, its missing parts supplied by reference TRBV19 and TRBJ1-2, is DGGITQSPKYLFRKEGQNVTLSCEQNLNHDAMYWYRQDPGQGLRLIYYSQIVNDFQKGDIAEGYSVSREKKESFPLTVTSAQKNPTAFYLCASSIDDITFYGYTFGSGTRLTVV.